The 21 T cell receptor beta chains below come from one sample, sequenced in a study of T-cell memory formation after mild COVID-19. TCRdb reprocessed the 5' RACE reads with MiXCR, giving one entry per CDR3 protein. The repertoire holds 380,000 or so distinct CDR3 sequences, approximately 15% seen once, with approximately 20% in the top ten. Input material: PBMCs or a T cell subset sorted from them (not recorded which). These receptors originate from a man aged 18-30 years who had mild COVID-19 (a few samples of this study predate the infection). Cell type and time point are not known.

Concerning this clonotype: Possible read error: a much larger clone is one base away. Because it lacks the conserved phenylalanine or tryptophan at the end, this CDR3 is likely a read error. This CDR3 is CATSGRNQETQYL. CDR3 DNA: TGTGCCACCAGTGGGCGGAACCAAGAGACCCAGTACTTA. The V and J genes are TRBV24-1 and TRBJ2-5; D gene unclear. Trimming pared 5 bases from V and 0 bases from J, leaving 6 bases between. Germline values: CDR1 KGHDR, CDR2 SFDVKD. The CDR3 length is 13 residues.

This clonotype was observed many times. This chain links TRBV5-6 with TRBJ1-6; D ambiguous. The CDR3 is made up of 13 amino acids. Trimming stripped 1 base from V and 7 bases from J, with 6 bases between. In germline, CDR1 is SGHDT, CDR2 YYEEEE. The CDR3, as DNA: TGTGCCAGCAGCTTGCAAGGGAATTCACCCCTCCACTTT. It yields the protein CASSLQGNSPLHF.

This clonotype showed up just a few times. The rearrangement uses TRBV5-5 and TRBJ2-7; 9 bases are a match to TRBD2. The J segment lost 1 base and the V segment lost 1 base, leaving 6 bases of the junction unmatched. The V gene's germline CDR1 is SGHKS and CDR2 YYEKEE (reference sequence). The CDR3 has 16 amino acids. CDR3 loop: CASSLRASGISYEQYF. DNA of the CDR3: TGTGCCAGCAGCTTGAGGGCTAGCGGGATATCCTACGAGCAGTACTTC.

This clonotype was observed many times. The DNA of the CDR3 is TGTGCCAGCAGCCAAGTACAAGATTCACCCCTCCACTTT. Amino acids: CASSQVQDSPLHF. V is TRBV9 and J is TRBJ1-6, with unresolved D. The CDR3 extends over 13 amino acids. V lost 4 bases to trimming and J lost 8 bases, with 10 bases between them. Germline CDR1 SGDLS, CDR2 YYNGEE.

This clonotype has only a few counts. The chain links TRBV29-1 to TRBJ2-5; maybe TRBD1 (6 bases). The germline V gene encodes CDR1 SQVTM and CDR2 ANQGSEA. Trimming cost V 3 bases and J 2 bases, with 7 bases left between them. This CDR3 region has 12 residues. The CDR3 nucleotides are TGCAGCGTTGACAGGGGACAAGAGACCCAGTACTTC. This translates into CSVDRGQETQYF.

The chain uses TRBV7-2 and TRBJ2-7; TRBD1 agrees at 7 bases. With V trimmed by 5 bases and J by 3 bases, 10 bases remained unmatched. Germline loops: CDR1 SGHTA, CDR2 FQGNSA. The CDR3 extends over 15 amino acids. The CDR3 here is CASSPRWAGGYEQYF. CDR3 bases: TGTGCCAGCAGCCCCCGGTGGGCAGGGGGCTACGAGCAGTACTTC.

The CDR3 protein is CASSNRQGTIYGYTF. For the CDR3, the DNA is TGTGCCAGCAGTAACCGACAGGGAACTATCTATGGCTACACCTTC. V usage is TRBV6-5 and J usage is TRBJ1-2; 7 bases line up with TRBD1. V gave up 5 bases and J gave up 4 bases; unmatched junction bases: 10. There are 15 residues in the CDR3. CDR1 MNHEY and CDR2 SVGAGI come from the germline V gene.

Only a few counts were recorded for this clonotype. The rearrangement joins TRBV6-2 or TRBV6-3 to TRBJ2-1; either TRBD1 or TRBD2 may fit D (6 bases each). Germline CDR1 and CDR2: MNHEY and SVGEGT. The V and J ends lost 5 bases and 9 bases respectively, with 20 bases between them. The CDR3 spans 15 residues. CDR3 DNA sequence: TGTGCCAGCAGTACAGGGATGGCGGGGTGGAGTGAGCAGTTCTTC. Translation: CASSTGMAGWSEQFF.

This chain joins TRBV2 and TRBJ2-7; D remains unclear. Looked up from germline, CDR1 is SNHLY and CDR2 is FYNNEI. Trimming pared 7 bases from V and 1 base from J, leaving 11 bases between. There are 13 residues in the CDR3. The CDR3 region has the DNA TGTGCCAGCAAGGATGAACAATCCTACGAGCAGTACTTC. As protein: CASKDEQSYEQYF.

The chain recombines TRBV6-5 with TRBJ2-3, with 7 positions matching TRBD2. Germline V gene lookup returns CDR1 MNHEY and CDR2 SVGAGI. J gave up 6 bases and V 4 bases, and 7 bases lay outside the gene matches. This CDR3 contains 14 residues. This CDR3 reads CASSFAGDRDTQYF. CDR3 DNA: TGTGCCAGCAGTTTTGCGGGGGATCGGGATACGCAGTATTTT.

The sample holds many counts of this clonotype. The genes are TRBV6-5 and TRBJ2-2; D is unclear. V lost 6 bases to trimming and J lost 7 bases, with 6 bases between them. There are 11 residues in the CDR3. Germline V lookup: CDR1 MNHEY, CDR2 SVGAGI. CDR3 nucleotides: TGTGCCAGCAGGGGGTACGGGGAGCTGTTTTTT. Its translation is CASRGYGELFF.

This clonotype was seen a few times. The chain combines TRBV12-3 or TRBV12-4 with TRBJ2-7; D ambiguous. Trimming removed 6 bases from V and 6 bases from J, with 15 bases in between. This CDR3 region has 13 residues. The CDR3 region is CASSTGSYAEQYF. The CDR3 nucleotides read TGTGCCAGCAGCACCGGGTCCTACGCCGAGCAGTACTTC.

This clonotype came up a few times. The V call is TRBV18, the J call TRBJ1-2; D is unclear. Germline V CDR1 and CDR2: KGHSH, LQKENI. V lost 5 bases, J lost 6 bases, and 7 bases lay in between. The CDR3 has 11 residues. The CDR3 is CASSNRDGYTF. CDR3 DNA sequence: TGTGCCAGCTCAAACCGGGATGGCTACACCTTC. The full variable domain, with the rest looked up from reference TRBV18 and TRBJ1-2, is NAGVMQNPRHLVRRRGQEARLRCSPMKGHSHVYWYRQLPEEGLKFMVYLQKENIIDESGMPKERFSAEFPKEGPSILRIQQVVRGDSAAYFCASSNRDGYTFGSGTRLTVV.

This clonotype was seen repeatedly, ten times or more. This chain joins TRBV7-9 and TRBJ2-4; D remains unclear. CDR3 size: 16 residues. CDR1 and CDR2 (germline): SEHNR, FQNEAQ (reference sequence). Deletions cut 5 bases from V and 0 bases from J, with 14 bases between. The CDR3 DNA reads as TGTGCCAGCAGCCCACCCTATATTCTAGCCAAAAACATTCAGTACTTC. Protein product: CASSPPYILAKNIQYF.

This clonotype was detected many times. J is TRBJ2-7 and V is TRBV28; D gene uncertain. V lost 6 bases and J lost 2, with 17 bases in between. The CDR3 extends over 15 amino acids. The germline V gene encodes CDR1 MDHEN and CDR2 SYDVKM. The CDR3: CASSPPGAGPYEQYV. In nucleotides, the CDR3 is TGTGCCAGCAGCCCCCCAGGAGCTGGGCCCTACGAGCAGTACGTC.

This clonotype was detected a few times. The gene calls are TRBV29-1 and TRBJ2-7, with D perhaps assigned TRBD1 or TRBD2 (6 bases each). V lost 8 bases, J lost 3 bases, and 14 bases lay in between. The germline V gene has CDR1 SQVTM and CDR2 ANQGSEA. The CDR3 has 12 amino acids. CDR3 residues: CSFTRGVYEQYF. The CDR3 nucleotides read TGCAGCTTCACAAGGGGGGTCTACGAGCAGTACTTC.

This clonotype was detected many times. The chain links TRBV20-1 to TRBJ2-5; 8 nucleotides agree with TRBD1. The J segment lost 3 bases and the V segment lost 5 bases, leaving 8 bases of the junction unmatched. Germline V CDR1 and CDR2: DFQATT, SNEGSKA (reference sequence). The CDR3 covers 14 residues. In DNA, the CDR3 is TGCAGTGCTCCCCGGACAGGGCCGAAAGAGACCCAGTACTTC. It encodes CSAPRTGPKETQYF.

In its sample, this clonotype was seen a few times. V gene TRBV6-6 combines with J gene TRBJ2-5; TRBD2 agrees at 14 bases. CDR1 and CDR2 from the germline V gene are MNHNY and SVGAGI (reference sequence). This CDR3 is built from 19 residues. With V trimmed by 5 bases and J by 3 bases, 14 bases remained unmatched. In DNA form, the CDR3 reads TGTGCCAGCAGTACGACTAGCGGGGGGGCGATCGAACTGAAAGAGACCCAGTACTTC. Protein: CASSTTSGGAIELKETQYF.

The V gene is TRBV18, the J gene TRBJ2-1, with 7 positions matching TRBD1. CDR1 is KGHSH and CDR2 is LQKENI in the germline V gene. This CDR3 region has 14 residues. V lost 2 bases, J lost 7 bases, and 5 bases stayed unmatched. The CDR3 spells CASSPSGGMNEQFF. The CDR3 coding sequence is TGTGCCAGCTCACCATCAGGGGGAATGAATGAGCAGTTCTTC. The full variable domain, with the rest looked up from reference TRBV18 and TRBJ2-1, is NAGVMQNPRHLVRRRGQEARLRCSPMKGHSHVYWYRQLPEEGLKFMVYLQKENIIDESGMPKERFSAEFPKEGPSILRIQQVVRGDSAAYFCASSPSGGMNEQFFGPGTRLTVL.

The V call is TRBV5-5, the J call TRBJ2-7; possibly TRBD1 or TRBD2 for D (5 bases each). Germline V CDR1 and CDR2: SGHKS, YYEKEE (reference sequence). The germline V and J ends were trimmed by 0 bases and 6 bases, with 13 bases remaining between them. The CDR3 is made up of 14 amino acids. The CDR3 nucleotides are TGTGCCAGCAGCTTGGTCAGGGAGCTCGGCGAGCAGTACTTC. Its protein product is CASSLVRELGEQYF.

The chain combines TRBV27 with TRBJ2-3; 7 bases match TRBD2. The J segment lost 5 bases and the V segment lost 4 bases, leaving 9 bases of the junction unmatched. CDR3 length equals 15 residues. Germline V lookup: CDR1 MNHEY, CDR2 SMNVEV (reference sequence). The CDR3 DNA follows: TGTGCCAGCAGTTATTCGGCCGGGAGGCAAGATACGCAGTATTTT. This translates into CASSYSAGRQDTQYF.